The clone carrying this T cell receptor beta chain was seen ten or more times. Its antigen is unidentified. Per germline, CDR1 MDHEN and CDR2 SYDVKM. This CDR3 has 12 amino acids. Trimming shortened V by 8 bases and J by 8 bases, and 12 bases separated the two germline ends. A universal primer site came from template switching; cDNA carried unique molecular identifiers. MiXCR was run by TCRdb on the 5' RACE reads, yielding one entry per CDR3 protein. Of 550,000 to 800,000 distinct CDR3 sequences listed, roughly 6.6% were seen once; the top ten hold about 1.6%. Healthy Caucasians made up all donors. The data are from a study of identical twins. Study-level findings and limits: Because invariant MAIT and iNKT cells could be present, zero-insertion analyses could be partly confounded.

The data also belong to a second study, concerning yellow fever vaccine responses in identical twins.

The receptor was isolated from a woman between 18 and 29 years old in good health. Sequenced input: PBMCs. The V gene is TRBV28, the J gene TRBJ2-2; weak D call: TRBD2 (5 bases). The CDR3 sequence is CASQTNGGELFF. CDR3 DNA sequence: TGTGCCAGCCAGACTAACGGTGGGGAGCTGTTTTTT.